A single sample is the source of the 30 T cell receptor beta chains below, sequenced in a study of OX40 agonist ivuxolimab in advanced cancers. TCRdb's copy holds only in-frame clones and misses some; the assay was immunoSEQ multiplex PCR. Among tens of thousands of clones listed, about four fifths were seen once. This specimen was CD4+ or CD8+ T cells sorted from blood, taken in a trial of the OX40 agonist ivuxolimab. These receptors came from an adult with an advanced solid tumor such as melanoma, head and neck, liver or kidney cancer.

This clone was detected once. The chain recombines TRBV7-9 with TRBJ2-3, with 11 bases matching TRBD2. This CDR3 region has 15 residues. Trimming removed 5 bases from V and 1 base from J; junction bases left unmatched: 2. Per germline, CDR1 SEHNR and CDR2 FQNEAQ (reference sequence). The CDR3 sequence is CASSQLAGGTDTQYF. In nucleotides, the CDR3 is TGTGCCAGCAGCCAACTAGCGGGGGGCACAGATACGCAGTATTTT.

The chain recombines TRBV28 with TRBJ1-5; D is unclear. This CDR3 contains 13 residues. CDR1 is MDHEN and CDR2 is SYDVKM in the germline V gene. Trimming took off 5 bases at V and 1 base at J, with 6 bases between the two ends. The DNA of the CDR3 is TGTGCCAGCAGTAAGGACAGCAATCAGCCCCAGCATTTT. It yields the protein CASSKDSNQPQHF.

The chain links TRBV6-5 to TRBJ2-6; D gene uncertain. The V end lost 2 bases, the J end lost 2 bases, and 4 bases lay between the germline ends. Germline assignment: CDR1 MNHEY and CDR2 SVGAGI. The CDR3 length is 14 residues. The CDR3 reads CASSYGAGANVLTF. The CDR3 DNA reads as TGTGCCAGCAGTTACGGCGCTGGGGCCAACGTCCTGACTTTC.

The gene calls are TRBV5-6 and TRBJ2-5; perhaps TRBD2 as D (6 bases). The V gene's germline CDR1 is SGHDT and CDR2 YYEEEE. The CDR3 is made up of 13 amino acids. V was cut by 5 bases and J by 5 bases, with 13 bases left in between. DNA of the CDR3: TGTGCCAGCAGTCCCGGACTAATCGAGACCCAGTACTTC. It is translated as CASSPGLIETQYF.

The chain joins TRBV28 to TRBJ2-1; 10 bases agree with TRBD2. This CDR3 has 15 amino acids. The V and J ends lost 5 bases and 5 bases, in that order; junction bases with no gene match: 6. Germline V lookup: CDR1 MDHEN, CDR2 SYDVKM. CDR3: CASSPSGLADNEQFF. The CDR3 DNA reads TGTGCCAGCAGTCCCTCTGGACTAGCGGACAATGAGCAGTTCTTC.

This chain joins TRBV7-9 and TRBJ2-7, with 9 bases lining up with TRBD2. In germline, CDR1 is SEHNR, CDR2 FQNEAQ (reference sequence). V dropped 8 bases and J dropped 2; count of bases not matched to a gene: 4. The CDR3 length is 13 residues. Here the CDR3 reads CASQTSGTYEQYF. As DNA, the CDR3 is TGTGCCAGCCAGACTAGCGGCACCTACGAGCAGTACTTC. Based on the CDR3 plus reference TRBV7-9 and TRBJ2-7, the full variable domain is DTGVSQNPRHKITKRGQNVTFRCDPISEHNRLYWYRQTLGQGPEFLTYFQNEAQLEKSRLLSDRFSAERPKGSFSTLEIQRTEQGDSAMYLCASQTSGTYEQYFGPGTRLTVT.

The genes are TRBV2 and TRBJ2-7; D may be TRBD1 or TRBD2 (5 bases each). V lost 6 bases to trimming and J lost 9 bases, with 15 bases between them. The CDR3 is 12 residues long. Germline CDR1 reads SNHLY; CDR2 reads FYNNEI. The CDR3 reads CASRRDPFLQYF. CDR3 nucleotide sequence: TGTGCCAGCAGACGGGACCCGTTCCTGCAGTACTTC.

CDR3 nucleotides: TGCGCCAGCAGCTTGGTGGAGGGCGGCACCGGGGAGCTGTTTTTT. It translates to CASSLVEGGTGELFF. The chain couples TRBV5-1 to TRBJ2-2, with TRBD2 as a possible D gene (6 bases). V lost 0 bases, J lost 4 bases, and 10 bases lay in between. Germline V gene data show CDR1 as SGHRS and CDR2 as YFSETQ. The CDR3 has 15 residues.

The chain carries TRBV5-1 and TRBJ1-4; no definite D call. The CDR3 has 14 amino acids. V shed 0 bases and J shed 5 bases, with 8 bases lying between them. The germline CDR1 and CDR2 sequences are SGHRS and YFSETQ. The CDR3 protein is CASSLAVGNEKLFF. The CDR3 coding sequence is TGCGCCAGCAGCTTGGCGGTTGGAAATGAAAAACTGTTTTTT.

The gene calls are TRBV28 and TRBJ1-2; D gene ambiguous. V lost 1 base to trimming and J lost 4 bases, with 10 bases between them. The CDR3 has 14 residues. CDR1 MDHEN and CDR2 SYDVKM come from the germline V gene. The CDR3 is CASSLFAGSYGYTF. The DNA of the CDR3 is TGTGCCAGCAGTTTATTCGCAGGTTCCTATGGCTACACCTTC.

This clone was seen just once. The rearrangement uses TRBV5-4 and TRBJ2-3; 10 bases match TRBD2. Germline loops: CDR1 SGHNT, CDR2 YYREEE (reference sequence). CDR3 length: 16 residues. The V gene end was trimmed by 4 bases and the J gene end by 1 base; junction bases not matched to a gene: 6. The CDR3 nucleotides read TGTGCCAGCAGCCCCCGGACTAGCGGAGGCACAGATACGCAGTATTTT. This translates into CASSPRTSGGTDTQYF.

The chain combines TRBV13 with TRBJ2-7, with 11 bases identical to TRBD2. The CDR3 contains 16 residues. Germline CDR1 reads PRHDT; CDR2 reads FYEKMQ (reference sequence). Losses at the gene ends were 5 bases for V and 4 bases for J; bases not matched to a gene: 10. In nucleotides, the CDR3 is TGTGCCAGCAGCCCGTCCTTAGCGGGAGGGCCATACGAGCAGTACTTC. It yields the protein CASSPSLAGGPYEQYF.

The V and J genes are TRBV6-4 and TRBJ2-1; 9 bases match TRBD1. This CDR3 has 15 residues. The germline V gene encodes CDR1 MRHNA and CDR2 SNTAGT. V lost 0 bases to trimming and J lost 10 bases; unmatched junction nucleotides: 7. The CDR3 loop is CASSDSTGGKIEQFF. The CDR3 DNA reads as TGTGCCAGCAGTGACTCTACAGGGGGCAAGATAGAGCAGTTCTTC.

The V and J genes are TRBV28 and TRBJ2-1; D gene unclear. V lost 0 bases to trimming and J lost 3 bases, with 9 bases between them. Germline CDR1 is MDHEN and CDR2 is SYDVKM. The CDR3 sequence is 15 residues long. CDR3: CASSLWDGSYNEQFF. The CDR3 nucleotides are TGTGCCAGCAGTTTATGGGATGGCAGCTACAATGAGCAGTTCTTC.

The CDR3 loop reads CASSLPGASTDTQYF. CDR3 in DNA: TGCGCCAGCAGCCTTCCGGGGGCTAGCACAGATACGCAGTATTTT. This chain links TRBV5-1 with TRBJ2-3; the D call may be TRBD1 or TRBD2 (6 bases each). V was trimmed by 4 bases and J by 0 bases, leaving 12 bases between them. The CDR3 extends over 15 amino acids. Germline CDR1 and CDR2: SGHRS and YFSETQ.

The rearrangement links TRBV18 to TRBJ1-4; no definite D call. V lost 1 base and J 0 bases, leaving 6 bases between the germline ends. Germline CDR1 KGHSH, CDR2 LQKENI. The CDR3 runs to 15 residues. The CDR3 bases are TGTGCCAGCTCACCACGAATTGCAACTAATGAAAAACTGTTTTTT. Protein sequence: CASSPRIATNEKLFF. Complete variable domain (other parts from reference TRBV18 and TRBJ1-4): NAGVMQNPRHLVRRRGQEARLRCSPMKGHSHVYWYRQLPEEGLKFMVYLQKENIIDESGMPKERFSAEFPKEGPSILRIQQVVRGDSAAYFCASSPRIATNEKLFFGSGTQLSVL.

This chain links TRBV10-3 with TRBJ1-1, with 8 bases identical to TRBD1. CDR1 ENHRY and CDR2 SYGVKD come from the germline V gene. V was pared by 6 bases and J by 1 base, with 7 bases of the junction left unmatched. This CDR3 is 15 amino acids long. This chain's CDR3 is CAIRATDRGNTEAFF. In nucleotides, the CDR3 is TGTGCCATCAGAGCCACCGACAGGGGGAACACTGAAGCTTTCTTT.

The V and J genes are TRBV6-1 and TRBJ1-5, with D maybe TRBD1 (5 bases). The CDR3 spans 14 residues. Germline-derived CDR1 and CDR2 are MNHNS and SASEGT. Trimming pared 2 bases from V and 6 bases from J, leaving 11 bases between. CDR3 region: CASSEWGAGQPQHF. CDR3 DNA: TGTGCCAGCAGTGAATGGGGCGCGGGTCAGCCCCAGCATTTT.

The V and J genes are TRBV28 and TRBJ2-7, with D perhaps matching TRBD1 (6 bases). The CDR3 is made up of 17 amino acids. Germline V gene data show CDR1 as MDHEN and CDR2 as SYDVKM. V lost 3 bases to trimming and J lost 0 bases, with 18 bases between them. The CDR3 loop reads CASSFTLSGQDSYEQYF. Written as DNA, the CDR3 is TGTGCCAGCAGTTTTACACTGTCGGGACAAGACTCCTACGAGCAGTACTTC.

The gene calls are TRBV29-1 and TRBJ1-3, with 11 bases lining up with TRBD1. V trimming: 6 bases; J trimming: 2 bases; junction bases outside the gene matches: 3. Germline loops: CDR1 SQVTM, CDR2 ANQGSEA. The CDR3 spans 14 residues. The DNA of the CDR3 is TGCAGCGTCGGACAGGGGGCGGCTGGAAACACCATATATTTT. As protein: CSVGQGAAGNTIYF. The variable domain in full, completed from reference TRBV29-1 and TRBJ1-3, reads SAVISQKPSRDICQRGTSLTIQCQVDSQVTMMFWYRQQPGQSLTLIATANQGSEATYESGFVIDKFPISRPNLTFSTLTVSNMSPEDSSIYLCSVGQGAAGNTIYFGEGSWLTVV.

The chain has TRBV5-6 and TRBJ1-3; D might be TRBD1 (5 bases). Germline values: CDR1 SGHDT, CDR2 YYEEEE. The CDR3 consists of 15 residues. V lost 6 bases and J lost 0, with 13 bases in between. The CDR3 spells CASTWGSVSGNTIYF. As DNA, the CDR3 is TGTGCCAGCACCTGGGGGAGCGTCTCTGGAAACACCATATATTTT.

J is TRBJ2-3 and V is TRBV28; 10 positions agree with TRBD1. The junction had 8 bases not matched to a gene; V was cut back by 5 bases and J by 0 bases. This CDR3 has 17 amino acids. Germline assignment: CDR1 MDHEN and CDR2 SYDVKM. The CDR3 is CASSNRQGAGSTDTQYF. CDR3 DNA sequence: TGTGCCAGCAGTAACAGACAGGGGGCTGGAAGCACAGATACGCAGTATTTT.

The chain employs TRBV10-3 and TRBJ2-7; possibly TRBD1 for D (5 bases). The CDR3 has 14 amino acids. Germline CDR1 and CDR2: ENHRY and SYGVKD. The ends were cut back, 0 bases at V and 3 bases at J, with 9 bases in the middle. The chain's CDR3 is CAISESGQGYEQYF. Here the CDR3 DNA reads TGTGCCATCAGTGAGTCAGGGCAGGGCTACGAGCAGTACTTC.

The chain employs TRBV5-6 and TRBJ2-5; 11 positions agree with TRBD1. CDR3 length: 16 residues. Germline CDR1 and CDR2: SGHDT and YYEEEE. The ends lost 0 bases at V and 5 bases at J; junction bases unmatched: 6. This CDR3 is CASSLEGTGGGETQYF. CDR3 DNA: TGTGCCAGCAGCTTGGAAGGGACAGGGGGAGGGGAGACCCAGTACTTC.

The chain has TRBV18 and TRBJ1-1; D remains unclear. The CDR3 is 13 amino acids. Germline loops: CDR1 KGHSH, CDR2 LQKENI. V was clipped by 4 bases and J by 1 base, with 7 bases between them. The CDR3 DNA reads TGTGCCAGCTCACGGCACCCGAACACTGAAGCTTTCTTT. This sequence encodes CASSRHPNTEAFF. The complete variable domain, with remaining parts taken from reference TRBV18 and TRBJ1-1, reads NAGVMQNPRHLVRRRGQEARLRCSPMKGHSHVYWYRQLPEEGLKFMVYLQKENIIDESGMPKERFSAEFPKEGPSILRIQQVVRGDSAAYFCASSRHPNTEAFFGQGTRLTVV.

This chain links TRBV6-4 with TRBJ2-3; a possible D gene is TRBD2 (7 bases). Germline V gene lookup returns CDR1 MRHNA and CDR2 SNTAGT. The CDR3 runs to 16 residues. Trimming shortened V by 3 bases and J by 5 bases, and 18 bases separated the two germline ends. The CDR3 region has the DNA TGTGCCAGCAGTGATTTTGGCGGGGGCAGTATAGATACGCAGTATTTT. Encoded protein: CASSDFGGGSIDTQYF.

This clone was found a few times. The CDR3 loop is CASSPGLAELNEQFF. The CDR3 DNA is TGTGCCAGCAGCCCGGGACTAGCGGAACTCAATGAGCAGTTCTTC. V and J are TRBV7-2 and TRBJ2-1, with TRBD2 matching 11 bases. The CDR3 contains 15 residues. Unmatched junction bases numbered 6, after V lost 5 bases and J lost 6 bases. Germline values: CDR1 SGHTA, CDR2 FQGNSA. The full variable domain, its missing parts supplied by reference TRBV7-2 and TRBJ2-1, is GAGVSQSPSNKVTEKGKDVELRCDPISGHTALYWYRQSLGQGLEFLIYFQGNSAPDKSGLPSDRFSAERTGGSVSTLTIQRTQQEDSAVYLCASSPGLAELNEQFFGPGTRLTVL.

The chain joins TRBV7-3 to TRBJ2-2, with D possibly being TRBD1 (6 bases). CDR1 and CDR2 (germline): SGHTA, FQGTGA. V shed 3 bases and J shed 7 bases, with 12 bases lying between them. The CDR3 consists of 14 residues. CDR3 sequence reads: CASSFGTGNGELFF. CDR3 bases: TGTGCCAGCAGCTTCGGTACAGGGAACGGGGAGCTGTTTTTT.

This clone was seen more than once but under ten times. The rearrangement uses TRBV10-3 and TRBJ1-1, with D possibly being TRBD1 (5 bases). The CDR3 contains 15 residues. The V end lost 7 bases, the J end lost 1 base, and 16 bases lay between the germline ends. Per the germline V gene, CDR1 is ENHRY and CDR2 is SYGVKD. Here the CDR3 DNA reads TGTGCCATCACCGCTGCAAGGGGAAGGAACACTGAAGCTTTCTTT. This sequence encodes CAITAARGRNTEAFF.

CDR3 bases: TGCGCCAGCAGCCAGGGGGCAGGGTATAGCAATGAGCAGTTCTTC. Protein product: CASSQGAGYSNEQFF. The chain links TRBV4-1 to TRBJ2-1, with D perhaps matching TRBD1 (6 bases). V lost 3 bases, J lost 6 bases, and 15 bases lay in between. The CDR3 contains 15 residues. Germline CDR1 reads MGHRA; CDR2 reads YSYEKL.